Detailed here is one T cell receptor beta chain. The data are from a study of blood T cell repertoires in COVID-19. Study background: Some COVID-19 samples were acute and others convalescent; all came from the United States, Italy and Spain. T cells, B-cell-depleted T cells, or PBMCs supplied cDNA or gDNA.

Clones were sequenced by immunoSEQ multiplex PCR, and TCRdb holds only the in-frame ones, with some missing. The sample contains some 130,000 clones, 85% to 90% of which appear only once. The clonotype was recovered from a man between 60 and 75 years old with active or convalescent COVID-19. The specimen was peripheral blood.

For the CDR3, the DNA is TGTGCCAGCAGCCCGGACACGAACTATGGCTACACCTTC. Protein product: CASSPDTNYGYTF. The genes are TRBV7-8 and TRBJ1-2, with D possibly TRBD1 on 5 matching bases. Trimming cost V 5 bases and J 2 bases, with 9 bases left between them. Per the germline V gene, CDR1 is SGHVS and CDR2 is FQNEAQ. The CDR3 runs 13 residues.